These 30 T cell receptor beta chains were sequenced from one sample in a study of human T cells and chemical hapten exposure. TCRdb re-analysed the RACE reads in MiXCR, keeping a single row per CDR3 protein. Here the sample spans under 45,000 distinct CDR3 sequences, approximately 5% being singletons. The time point was: healthy volunteer bleed at 6 weeks. Unfractionated whole blood served as the source for total RNA extraction. What was sequenced was whole blood. The receptor set was obtained from a human donor in good health. Some clones in this sample may be carry-over from other donors' samples.

This clonotype was counted ten times or more. CDR3 DNA sequence: TGCAGTGCTAGATTGGCCCACCCTAAGCAGTTCTTC. Translation: CSARLAHPKQFF. V usage is TRBV20-1 and J usage is TRBJ2-1, with D hard to call. The V gene's germline CDR1 is DFQATT and CDR2 SNEGSKA (reference sequence). V lost 2 bases to trimming and J lost 11 bases, with 13 bases between them. CDR3 length: 12 amino acids.

This clonotype was seen ten or more times. V is TRBV5-5 and J is TRBJ2-7; D might be TRBD1 or TRBD2, each matching 5 bases. The CDR3 totals 15 residues. V lost 5 bases and J lost 4, with 19 bases in between. The germline V gene encodes CDR1 SGHKS and CDR2 YYEKEE (reference sequence). CDR3 amino acids: CASSAGGGASYEQYF. CDR3 in DNA: TGTGCCAGCAGTGCGGGCGGTGGGGCTTCGTACGAGCAGTACTTC. Variable domain in full (rest from reference TRBV5-5 and TRBJ2-7): DAGVTQSPTHLIKTRGQQVTLRCSPISGHKSVSWYQQVLGQGPQFIFQYYEKEERGRGNFPDRFSARQFPNYSSELNVNALLLGDSALYLCASSAGGGASYEQYFGPGTRLTVT.

This clonotype was seen at least ten times. The genes are TRBV9 and TRBJ2-7; D may be TRBD1 or TRBD2 (5 bases each). There are 14 residues in the CDR3. Trimming took off 0 bases at V and 4 bases at J, with 11 bases between the two ends. Germline-derived CDR1 and CDR2 are SGDLS and YYNGEE. As DNA, the CDR3 is TGTGCCAGCAGCGTAGGGGGGAAAGGTTACGAGCAGTACTTC. Protein sequence: CASSVGGKGYEQYF.

The chain employs TRBV5-1 and TRBJ2-2; the match to TRBD2 covers 7 bases. Trimming took 4 bases from V and 0 from J; bases not matched to a gene: 6. CDR3 size: 16 residues. Germline V gene data show CDR1 as SGHRS and CDR2 as YFSETQ. In nucleotides, the CDR3 is TGCGCCAGCAGCCCGTTGGGAGGGCCGAACACCGGGGAGCTGTTTTTT. Translation: CASSPLGGPNTGELFF.

This clonotype was picked up many times. The chain is built from TRBV27 and TRBJ1-1, with D hard to call. CDR1 is MNHEY, CDR2 SMNVEV, per germline (reference sequence). The CDR3 length is 17 residues. V was shortened by 3 bases and J by 2 bases, with 19 bases between the two germline ends. CDR3 residues: CASSFYPPRTANTEAFF. In DNA, the CDR3 is TGTGCCAGCAGTTTCTACCCCCCAAGGACGGCTAACACTGAAGCTTTCTTT.

This clonotype was found a few times. This sequence joins TRBV6-5 and TRBJ1-6, with D possibly being TRBD1 (6 bases). The germline V gene encodes CDR1 MNHEY and CDR2 SVGAGI. This CDR3 is built from 18 residues. V was cut by 6 bases and J by 0 bases, with 18 bases left in between. DNA for the CDR3: TGTGCCAGCAGGGGATCCGGGACACCGAGCTCCTATAATTCACCCCTCCACTTT. It codes for CASRGSGTPSSYNSPLHF.

This clonotype was recorded at least ten times. This chain joins TRBV18 and TRBJ2-3, with 8 bases lining up with TRBD2. CDR1 and CDR2 (germline): KGHSH, LQKENI. The junction had 7 bases not matched to a gene; V was cut back by 3 bases and J by 2 bases. The CDR3 contains 16 residues. Written as DNA, the CDR3 is TGTGCCAGCTCACCCGATAGGACTAGCTTCACAGATACGCAGTATTTT. Its translation is CASSPDRTSFTDTQYF.

This clonotype was detected ten times or more. The V and J genes are TRBV20-1 and TRBJ2-3; D is possibly TRBD2 (5 bases). Per germline, CDR1 DFQATT and CDR2 SNEGSKA (reference sequence). Trimming removed 6 bases from V and 2 bases from J, with 15 bases in between. This CDR3 region has 14 residues. CDR3: CSALIGLNTDTQYF. CDR3 nucleotide sequence: TGCAGTGCCCTAATAGGACTCAACACAGATACGCAGTATTTT.

In this sample, this clonotype is medium-sized. The chain employs TRBV7-2 and TRBJ2-3; 7 nucleotides line up with TRBD1. Germline CDR1 is SGHTA and CDR2 is FQGNSA. The J segment lost 0 bases and the V segment lost 3 bases, leaving 3 bases of the junction unmatched. This CDR3 has 15 residues. CDR3 in amino acids: CASSLDRTSTDTQYF. The CDR3 nucleotides read TGTGCCAGCAGCTTGGACAGGACTAGCACAGATACGCAGTATTTT.

This clonotype was observed many times. The chain joins TRBV6-1 to TRBJ2-1; 9 bases are a match to TRBD2. Losses at the gene ends were 6 bases for V and 7 bases for J; bases not matched to a gene: 10. The germline V gene encodes CDR1 MNHNS and CDR2 SASEGT. CDR3 size: 15 residues. Here the CDR3 reads CASSARGGRVNEQFF. The CDR3 DNA reads TGTGCCAGCAGCGCCCGGGGCGGGAGGGTGAATGAGCAGTTCTTC.

Turning to this clonotype: A read error may explain this, as a much larger clone is one base away. V is TRBV27 and J is TRBJ2-5; TRBD1 matches at 7 bases. The CDR3 sequence is 16 residues long. Germline CDR1 MNHEY, CDR2 SMNVEV (reference sequence). DNA of the CDR3: TGTGCCAGCAGTACCACCCCCCTAGAGGGGGCTGAGACCGAGTACTTC. The encoded protein is CASSTTPLEGAETEYF.

This clonotype showed up many times. The chain recombines TRBV29-1 with TRBJ2-3; 7 bases agree with TRBD1. The CDR3 has 16 amino acids. V dropped 6 bases and J dropped 2; count of bases not matched to a gene: 14. Germline V lookup: CDR1 SQVTM, CDR2 ANQGSEA. The CDR3 DNA follows: TGCAGCGTCCGTACAGGGGCGAGGATAAACACAGATACGCAGTATTTT. It is translated as CSVRTGARINTDTQYF.

This clonotype has only a few counts. V is TRBV2 and J is TRBJ1-5; D may be TRBD1 (5 bases). The CDR3 covers 16 residues. The germline V gene encodes CDR1 SNHLY and CDR2 FYNNEI. V shed 2 bases and J shed 0 bases, with 11 bases lying between them. For the CDR3, the DNA is TGTGCCAGCAGTGAATATCCAGGGATTAGCAATCAGCCCCAGCATTTT. It codes for CASSEYPGISNQPQHF.

This clonotype was found many times. The rearrangement links TRBV6-6 to TRBJ2-3; the match to TRBD2 covers 8 bases. CDR1 is MNHNY and CDR2 is SVGAGI in the germline V gene (reference sequence). V lost 5 bases to trimming and J lost 1 base; unmatched junction nucleotides: 8. The length of the CDR3 is 16 residues. The CDR3 DNA follows: TGTGCCAGCAGTATCCCGACTAGCGAACGCACAGATACGCAGTATTTT. Its protein is CASSIPTSERTDTQYF.

V usage is TRBV21-1 and J usage is TRBJ2-3; the table's D call, TRBD1, was not checked against the DNA. TRBV21-1 is shown as a pseudogene. The CDR3 loop spans 15 amino acids. The CDR3 DNA reads TGTGCCAGCAGCAAAGCCGGACAGGGAAAAGATACGCAGTGTTTT. Translated: CASSKAGQGKDTQCF.

This clonotype has a count of ten or more. The chain combines TRBV20-1 with TRBJ2-7; D not resolved. Germline lookup yields CDR1 DFQATT and CDR2 SNEGSKA (reference sequence). The germline V and J ends were trimmed by 6 bases and 3 bases, with 15 bases remaining between them. The CDR3 is 13 amino acids. Here the CDR3 reads CSAPVGGDYEQYF. The CDR3, as DNA: TGCAGTGCCCCGGTCGGTGGAGACTACGAGCAGTACTTC.

A few counts support this clonotype. V is TRBV12-3 or TRBV12-4 and J is TRBJ2-1; either TRBD1 or TRBD2 may supply D (6 bases each). The CDR3 runs to 19 residues. With 5 bases removed from V and 7 bases from J, the gap between germline ends came to 30 bases. The CDR3 sequence: CASSKRSRGLILGGNEQFF. CDR3 coding DNA: TGTGCCAGCAGTAAAAGGTCTCGGGGGCTAATTCTAGGCGGGAATGAGCAGTTCTTC.

This clonotype was seen repeatedly, ten times or more. The J gene is TRBJ1-2, the V gene TRBV29-1; D is ambiguous. This CDR3 region has 12 residues. Per germline, CDR1 SQVTM and CDR2 ANQGSEA. The ends were cut back, 4 bases at V and 0 bases at J, with 6 bases in the middle. The CDR3 sequence: CSVGVTNYGYTF. The CDR3 region has the DNA TGCAGCGTTGGGGTCACTAACTATGGCTACACCTTC.

The gene calls are TRBV5-1 and TRBJ2-2, with 9 bases lining up with TRBD1. Germline V gene sequence: CDR1 SGHRS, CDR2 YFSETQ. V gave up 4 bases and J gave up 3 bases; unmatched junction bases: 4. The CDR3 has 15 residues. CDR3 coding DNA: TGCGCCAGCAGCCAGAGGACAGGGGACACCGGGGAGCTGTTTTTT. The encoded protein is CASSQRTGDTGELFF.

By frequency in the sample, this clonotype is medium-sized. The chain employs TRBV29-1 and TRBJ2-1; TRBD1 aligns across 10 bases. Unmatched junction bases numbered 9, after V lost 7 bases and J lost 9 bases. The CDR3 is made up of 13 amino acids. Germline CDR1 is SQVTM and CDR2 is ANQGSEA. CDR3 amino acids: CSAGTGEGGEQFF. The CDR3, as DNA: TGCAGCGCCGGGACAGGGGAGGGCGGTGAGCAGTTCTTC.

This clonotype was detected ten times or more. The chain has TRBV11-2 and TRBJ2-1; TRBD2 matches 7 bases. Germline loops: CDR1 SGHAT, CDR2 FQNNGV. CDR3 size: 19 residues. The ends lost 1 base at V and 1 base at J; junction bases unmatched: 13. CDR3 nucleotides: TGTGCCAGCAGCTTAGTGTTCGTAGGAACGGGGGGATCCTACAATGAGCAGTTCTTC. Translation gives CASSLVFVGTGGSYNEQFF.

The table lists this clonotype with many counts. The V gene is TRBV2, the J gene TRBJ2-5; tentatively, D is TRBD1 (6 bases). In germline, CDR1 is SNHLY, CDR2 FYNNEI. V was pared by 9 bases and J by 2 bases, with 10 bases between. The CDR3 spans 12 residues. The CDR3 here is CASRTVQETQYF. CDR3 DNA: TGTGCCAGTCGGACAGTTCAAGAGACCCAGTACTTC.

In its sample, this clonotype was seen many times. The V call is TRBV30, the J call TRBJ1-1; D possibly corresponds to TRBD1 (5 bases). With 4 bases removed from V and 5 bases from J, the gap between germline ends came to 11 bases. CDR1 GTSNPN and CDR2 SVGIG come from the germline V gene (reference sequence). The CDR3 is 12 amino acids. As DNA, the CDR3 is TGTGCCTGGACCCTGGGGCGAACTGAAGCTTTCTTT. Translating it yields CAWTLGRTEAFF.

This clonotype was detected many times. The V and J genes are TRBV12-3 or TRBV12-4 and TRBJ2-7; the D is unclear. The V end lost 5 bases, the J end lost 4 bases, and 12 bases lay between the germline ends. The CDR3 loop spans 13 amino acids. The CDR3 loop reads CASSPPTSYEQYF. As DNA, the CDR3 is TGTGCCAGCAGTCCCCCAACAAGTTACGAGCAGTACTTC.

The chain has TRBV27 and TRBJ1-6, with 7 bases lining up with TRBD1. The CDR3 runs to 18 residues. V shed 4 bases, J shed 1 base, and the junction held 10 bases outside the gene matches. Germline loops: CDR1 MNHEY, CDR2 SMNVEV (reference sequence). DNA for the CDR3: TGTGCCAGCAGTTCCCGCCAGGGGGTTGAGTCCTATAATTCACCCCTCCACTTT. It translates to CASSSRQGVESYNSPLHF.

This clonotype has ten or more counts. The chain is built from TRBV21-1 and TRBJ1-1. TRBV21-1 is a pseudogene. The CDR3 sequence is 15 residues long. Written as DNA, the CDR3 is TGTGCCAGCAGCACTTACAGTGCGGTTAACACTGAAGCTTTCTTT. Protein product: CASSTYSAVNTEAFF.

The rearrangement joins TRBV7-8 to TRBJ2-5, with D unresolved. The CDR3 covers 14 residues. Trimming left V 1 base short and J 4 bases short, with 10 bases between. Germline V gene data show CDR1 as SGHVS and CDR2 as FQNEAQ. In nucleotides, the CDR3 is TGTGCCAGCAGCTTAGGCCGGGTAGTAGAGACCCAGTACTTC. Its protein product is CASSLGRVVETQYF.

This clonotype was counted many times. The V call is TRBV5-1, the J call TRBJ2-3; TRBD2 matches at 10 bases. In germline, CDR1 is SGHRS, CDR2 YFSETQ. The CDR3 runs 15 residues. After removal of 6 bases from V and 2 bases from J, the junction contained 6 bases not matched to a gene. Written as DNA, the CDR3 is TGCGCCAGCACTCTGACTAGCGGGTACACAGATACGCAGTATTTT. This encodes CASTLTSGYTDTQYF.

This clonotype was seen at least ten times. V and J are TRBV20-1 and TRBJ2-7; D is possibly TRBD1 (6 bases). CDR1 is DFQATT and CDR2 is SNEGSKA in the germline V gene (reference sequence). There are 14 residues in the CDR3. V lost 3 bases and J 2 bases, leaving 14 bases between the germline ends. CDR3 bases: TGCAGTGCTAGCATCCGGACAGCCCCCTACGAGCAGTACTTC. Its protein is CSASIRTAPYEQYF.

There are many counts of this clonotype. The chain combines TRBV6-5 with TRBJ2-7; 7 nucleotides match TRBD1. Trimming removed 9 bases from V and 5 bases from J; junction bases left unmatched: 4. The CDR3 contains 11 residues. Germline loops: CDR1 MNHEY, CDR2 SVGAGI. The CDR3 sequence is CASVRGNEQYF. CDR3 nucleotides: TGTGCCAGTGTCAGGGGGAACGAGCAGTACTTC.